Below are 17 T cell receptor beta chains sequenced from a single sample in a study of siplizumab effects on memory and regulatory T cells. Sequencing was performed with immunoSEQ multiplex PCR; in TCRdb, only in-frame clones are kept and a portion is missing. The table lists 85,000 or so clones, roughly 94% of them singletons. Material: CD8+ T cells sorted from blood. The source is a human donor in good health.

V and J are TRBV5-4 and TRBJ2-1, with D possibly being TRBD2 (5 bases). The CDR3 is 16 amino acids. Germline CDR1 is SGHNT and CDR2 is YYREEE (reference sequence). The V end lost 0 bases, the J end lost 5 bases, and 15 bases lay between the germline ends. The CDR3 DNA reads TGTGCCAGCAGCTTGGGGAGGCTACCCCAGAACAATGAGCAGTTCTTC. Its translation: CASSLGRLPQNNEQFF.

V and J are TRBV4-1 and TRBJ2-1; 9 positions agree with TRBD2. The CDR3 spans 14 residues. The ends lost 4 bases at V and 12 bases at J; junction bases unmatched: 10. Germline CDR1 reads MGHRA; CDR2 reads YSYEKL. CDR3 amino acids: CASSPVAGGDGQFF. The CDR3 DNA sequence: TGCGCCAGCAGCCCCGTGGCGGGAGGGGATGGGCAGTTCTTC.

The V call is TRBV14, the J call TRBJ2-7; D gene unclear. The germline V gene encodes CDR1 SGHDN and CDR2 FVKESK. V was pared by 0 bases and J by 4 bases, with 7 bases between. The CDR3 loop spans 13 amino acids. The CDR3 coding sequence is TGTGCCAGCAGCCAAGATTCGTTTTACGAGCAGTACTTC. This gives the protein CASSQDSFYEQYF.

J is TRBJ2-1 and V is TRBV25-1; the D gene is possibly TRBD1 (6 bases). CDR1 is MGHDK and CDR2 is SYGVNS in the germline V gene. The germline V and J ends were trimmed by 3 bases and 7 bases, with 10 bases remaining between them. The CDR3 runs 13 residues. The chain's CDR3 is CASSDGQLNEQFF. The CDR3 DNA reads TGTGCCAGCAGTGACGGACAGTTAAATGAGCAGTTCTTC.

This chain links TRBV21-1 with TRBJ1-5. TRBV21-1 is noted as a pseudogene. The CDR3 consists of 16 residues. The CDR3 region is CASSTKALLWDQPQHF. The DNA for the CDR3 is TGTGCCAGCAGCACCAAGGCCCTGCTCTGGGATCAGCCCCAGCATTTT.

This clone has a single count. The CDR3, as DNA: TGCGCCAGCAGCTTGGAGCTGGGCACTGAAGCTTTCTTT. As protein: CASSLELGTEAFF. The chain is built from TRBV5-1 and TRBJ1-1; D remains ambiguous. V gave up 0 bases and J gave up 4 bases, with 7 bases separating them. The V gene's germline CDR1 is SGHRS and CDR2 YFSETQ. CDR3 length equals 13 residues.

The V and J genes are TRBV19 and TRBJ2-7; 14 bases fit TRBD2. Per the germline V gene, CDR1 is LNHDA and CDR2 is SQIVND (reference sequence). The V and J ends lost 5 bases and 3 bases, in that order; junction bases with no gene match: 3. This CDR3 comprises 15 residues. In DNA form, the CDR3 reads TGTGCCAGTAGTCCCGGGACTAGCGGGGGCTACGAGCAGTACTTC. Translated, it gives CASSPGTSGGYEQYF.

The CDR3 nucleotides read TGTGCCAGCAGCATCGACAGGGGGGGCGAGCAGTACTTC. This translates into CASSIDRGGEQYF. This rearrangement joins TRBV7-3 to TRBJ2-7; 9 bases map to TRBD1. CDR1 and CDR2 (germline): SGHTA, FQGTGA. V was pared by 5 bases and J by 6 bases, with 5 bases of the junction left unmatched. This CDR3 is built from 13 residues.

The CDR3 loop is CASSLSSSGTDTQYF. CDR3 DNA: TGTGCCAGCAGCTTAAGTTCTAGCGGCACAGATACGCAGTATTTT. The chain recombines TRBV7-8 with TRBJ2-3; D may be TRBD2 (6 bases). The CDR3 consists of 15 residues. V lost 2 bases, J lost 1 base, and 10 bases lay in between. Germline-derived CDR1 and CDR2 are SGHVS and FQNEAQ.

This clone occurred a few times. Additional DNA sequences in this sample encode the identical CDR3. The genes are TRBV27 and TRBJ1-1; D is undetermined. This CDR3 contains 11 residues. Germline CDR1 reads MNHEY; CDR2 reads SMNVEV (reference sequence). Trimming stripped 3 bases from V and 4 bases from J, with 3 bases between. CDR3 DNA: TGTGCCAGCAGTTTGGGCACTGAAGCTTTCTTT. Its protein is CASSLGTEAFF.

The chain uses TRBV6-5 and TRBJ2-2, with no clear D. Trimming pared 0 bases from V and 4 bases from J, leaving 3 bases between. The CDR3 sequence is 13 residues long. Germline V gives CDR1 MNHEY, CDR2 SVGAGI. CDR3 bases: TGTGCCAGCAGTTACTCGACCACCGGGGAGCTGTTTTTT. It yields the protein CASSYSTTGELFF.

The chain combines TRBV19 with TRBJ2-1, with TRBD2 matching 8 bases. The CDR3 is 16 amino acids. Losses at the gene ends were 5 bases for V and 4 bases for J; bases not matched to a gene: 10. Germline CDR1 reads LNHDA; CDR2 reads SQIVND (reference sequence). Written as DNA, the CDR3 is TGTGCCAGTAGTCCAAGACGGGAGGGATTTTACAATGAGCAGTTCTTC. Translating gives CASSPRREGFYNEQFF. The full variable domain, rest sourced from reference TRBV19 and TRBJ2-1, is DGGITQSPKYLFRKEGQNVTLSCEQNLNHDAMYWYRQDPGQGLRLIYYSQIVNDFQKGDIAEGYSVSREKKESFPLTVTSAQKNPTAFYLCASSPRREGFYNEQFFGPGTRLTVL.

The chain has TRBV7-8 and TRBJ1-4, with D perhaps matching TRBD1 (5 bases). Germline CDR1 reads SGHVS; CDR2 reads FQNEAQ. V dropped 5 bases and J dropped 7 bases, with 14 bases sitting between them. The CDR3 consists of 14 residues. This chain's CDR3 is CASSPGGAREKLFF. The CDR3 DNA sequence: TGTGCCAGCAGCCCGGGCGGGGCACGTGAAAAACTGTTTTTT.

V gene TRBV29-1 combines with J gene TRBJ2-7; no clear D. Germline loops: CDR1 SQVTM, CDR2 ANQGSEA. The CDR3 contains 13 residues. Trimming shortened V by 1 base and J by 1 base, and 8 bases separated the two germline ends. Here the CDR3 DNA reads TGCAGCGTTGAAGCTGCGGATTCCTACGAGCAGTACTTC. Translated, it gives CSVEAADSYEQYF.

This chain uses TRBV6-5 with TRBJ2-1; possible D gene TRBD2, 6 bases. CDR1 and CDR2 from the germline V gene are MNHEY and SVGAGI. Trimming took off 0 bases at V and 1 base at J, with 10 bases between the two ends. This CDR3 comprises 16 residues. The DNA of the CDR3 is TGTGCCAGCAGTTACTCGTGGGGGGAGTCCTACAATGAGCAGTTCTTC. This gives the protein CASSYSWGESYNEQFF.

V is TRBV4-1 and J is TRBJ2-3, with D hard to call. V lost 0 bases and J lost 2, with 15 bases in between. CDR3 length: 17 amino acids. Germline lookup yields CDR1 MGHRA and CDR2 YSYEKL. CDR3 bases: TGCGCCAGCAGCCAAGAAGGAAGAACCCCCATCACAGATACGCAGTATTTT. It specifies CASSQEGRTPITDTQYF.

This chain connects TRBV4-1 to TRBJ1-1, with TRBD1 identical over 11 bases. The CDR3 consists of 14 residues. V lost 10 bases to trimming and J lost 6 bases; unmatched junction nucleotides: 10. Germline V CDR1 and CDR2: MGHRA, YSYEKL. The CDR3 DNA sequence: TGCGCCACCGGACAGGGGGCCTCAAAGGCTGAAGCTTTCTTT. Translating gives CATGQGASKAEAFF.